A selection of T cell receptor beta chains follows, all from one sample in a study of CDR3 diversity in severe acne. TCRdb used MiXCR to reprocess the PCR reads, holding one entry per CDR3 protein. This table holds 65,000 to 95,000 distinct CDR3 sequences, 51% found once. The sample consisted of blood. The origin of the receptors is a male donor in good health, without acne. Each CDR3 is given with its conserved first and last residue. The D gene is left open where the match is weak. A row's size may be missing; if present it is once, few, many or a size class.

clone_size j_call cdr3_length v_call d_call cdr3_aa cdr3_nt
. TRBJ2-7 13 TRBV2 TRBD2 CAGGRGERHEQYF TGTGCCGGGGGGCGGGGGGAGCGGCACGAGCAGTACTTC
few TRBJ1-3 15 TRBV6-2/TRBV6-3 TRBD1 CASSATGGRGNTIYF TGTGCCAGCAGTGCTACAGGGGGGCGTGGAAACACCATATATTTT
many TRBJ2-1 16 TRBV6-2/TRBV6-3 TRBD1 CASSGRDRFWDNEQFF TGTGCCAGCAGTGGACGGGACAGATTCTGGGACAATGAGCAGTTCTTC
. TRBJ2-7 14 TRBV24-1 TRBD1 CATSDSAGGYEQYF TGTGCCACCAGTGATTCCGCAGGGGGCTACGAGCAGTACTTC
. TRBJ2-1 15 TRBV5-1 TRBD2 CASSLDASGSYEQFF TGCGCCAGCAGCTTGGATGCTAGCGGGAGCTACGAGCAGTTCTTC
many TRBJ2-2 13 TRBV6-5 TRBD2 CASGRGGTGELFF TGTGCCAGCGGGCGGGGGGGGACCGGGGAGCTGTTTTTT
. TRBJ2-7 15 TRBV9 . CASSGQGSGTYEQYF TGTGCCAGCAGCGGCCAGGGGTCGGGCACCTACGAGCAGTACTTC
. TRBJ1-1 15 TRBV5-5 TRBD1 CASSPGTDWNTEAFF TGTGCCAGCAGCCCTGGGACAGATTGGAACACTGAAGCTTTCTTT
. TRBJ1-5 15 TRBV10-3 . CASSERLGDAQPQHF TGTGCCAGCAGTGAAAGGTTGGGGGATGCCCAGCCCCAGCATTTT
. TRBJ2-5 15 TRBV20-1 TRBD2 CSAWATSGAQETQYF TGCAGTGCTTGGGCGACTAGCGGGGCCCAGGAGACCCAGTACTTC
. TRBJ1-5 15 TRBV7-9 . CASSHQDGSNQPQHF TGTGCCAGCAGCCACCAAGACGGTAGCAATCAGCCCCAGCATTTT
. TRBJ2-7 15 TRBV4-1 TRBD1 CASSQAGQGAHEQYF TGCGCCAGCAGCCAAGCCGGGCAGGGGGCCCACGAGCAGTACTTC
few TRBJ2-5 14 TRBV7-9 TRBD2 CASSLSGSGETQYF TGTGCCAGCAGCCTTAGCGGGAGTGGAGAGACCCAGTACTTC
. TRBJ2-7 13 TRBV28 . CASMVLNSYEQYF TGTGCCAGCATGGTATTAAACTCCTACGAGCAGTACTTC
. TRBJ2-5 11 TRBV12-3/TRBV12-4 TRBD1 CASSRDRQQYF TGTGCCAGCAGTCGGGACAGACAGCAGTACTTC